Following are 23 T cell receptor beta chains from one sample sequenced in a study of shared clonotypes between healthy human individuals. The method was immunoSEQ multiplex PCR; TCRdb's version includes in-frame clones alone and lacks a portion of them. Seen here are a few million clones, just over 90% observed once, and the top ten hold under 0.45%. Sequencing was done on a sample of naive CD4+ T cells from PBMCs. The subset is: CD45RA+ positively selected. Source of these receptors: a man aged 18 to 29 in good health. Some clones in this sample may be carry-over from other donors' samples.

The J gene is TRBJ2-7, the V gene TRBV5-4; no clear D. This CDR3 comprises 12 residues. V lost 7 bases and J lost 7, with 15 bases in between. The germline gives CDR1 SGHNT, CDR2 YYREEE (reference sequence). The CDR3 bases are TGTGCCAGCGGATTAGACCTGGGGGAGCAGTACTTC. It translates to CASGLDLGEQYF.

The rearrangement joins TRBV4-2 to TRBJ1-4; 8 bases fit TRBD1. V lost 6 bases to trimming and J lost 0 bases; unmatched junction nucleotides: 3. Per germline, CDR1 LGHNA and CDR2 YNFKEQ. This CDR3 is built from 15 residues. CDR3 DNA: TGTGCCAGCAGGGACAGGGATGCAACTAATGAAAAACTGTTTTTT. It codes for CASRDRDATNEKLFF.

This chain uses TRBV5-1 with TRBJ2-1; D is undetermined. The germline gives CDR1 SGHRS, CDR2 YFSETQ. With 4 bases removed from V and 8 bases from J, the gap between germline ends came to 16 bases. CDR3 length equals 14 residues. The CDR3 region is CASSRPPRSDEQFF. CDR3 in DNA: TGCGCCAGCAGCCGCCCTCCACGGAGCGATGAGCAGTTCTTC. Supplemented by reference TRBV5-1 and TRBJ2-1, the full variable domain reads KAGVTQTPRYLIKTRGQQVTLSCSPISGHRSVSWYQQTPGQGLQFLFEYFSETQRNKGNFPGRFSGRQFSNSRSEMNVSTLELGDSALYLCASSRPPRSDEQFFGPGTRLTVL.

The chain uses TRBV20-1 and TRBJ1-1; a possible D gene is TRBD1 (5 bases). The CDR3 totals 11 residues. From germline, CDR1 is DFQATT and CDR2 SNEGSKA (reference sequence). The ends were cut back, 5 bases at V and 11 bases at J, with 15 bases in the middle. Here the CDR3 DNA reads TGCAGTGCTGCCAGGGTTATAGAGGCTTTCTTT. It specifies CSAARVIEAFF.

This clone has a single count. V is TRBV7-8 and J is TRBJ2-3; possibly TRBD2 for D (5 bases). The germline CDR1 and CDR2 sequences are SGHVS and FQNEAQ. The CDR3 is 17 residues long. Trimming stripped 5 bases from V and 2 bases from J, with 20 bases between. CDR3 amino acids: CASSPSRLARPTDTQYF. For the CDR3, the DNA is TGTGCCAGCAGCCCAAGTCGGCTAGCACGTCCCACAGATACGCAGTATTTT.

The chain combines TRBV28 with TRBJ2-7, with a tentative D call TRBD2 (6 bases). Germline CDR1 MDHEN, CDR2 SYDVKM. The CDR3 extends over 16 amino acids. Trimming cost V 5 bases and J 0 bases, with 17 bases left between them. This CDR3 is CASSGTPIKSSYEQYF. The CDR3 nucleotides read TGTGCCAGCAGTGGGACTCCGATTAAGAGCTCCTACGAGCAGTACTTC.

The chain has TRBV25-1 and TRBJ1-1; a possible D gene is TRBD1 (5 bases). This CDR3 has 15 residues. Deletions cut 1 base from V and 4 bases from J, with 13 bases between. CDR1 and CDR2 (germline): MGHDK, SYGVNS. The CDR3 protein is CASSESGGRGTEAFF. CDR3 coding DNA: TGTGCCAGCAGTGAATCGGGGGGAAGGGGCACTGAAGCTTTCTTT. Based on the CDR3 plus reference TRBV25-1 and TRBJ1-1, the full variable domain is EADIYQTPRYLVIGTGKKITLECSQTMGHDKMYWYQQDPGMELHLIHYSYGVNSTEKGDLSSESTVSRIRTEHFPLTLESARPSHTSQYLCASSESGGRGTEAFFGQGTRLTVV.

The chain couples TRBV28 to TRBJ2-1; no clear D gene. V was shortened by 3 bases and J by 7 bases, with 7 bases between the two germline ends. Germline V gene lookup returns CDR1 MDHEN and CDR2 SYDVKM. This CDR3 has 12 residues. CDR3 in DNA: TGTGCCAGCAGTTTGGTCATAAATGAGCAGTTCTTC. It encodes CASSLVINEQFF.

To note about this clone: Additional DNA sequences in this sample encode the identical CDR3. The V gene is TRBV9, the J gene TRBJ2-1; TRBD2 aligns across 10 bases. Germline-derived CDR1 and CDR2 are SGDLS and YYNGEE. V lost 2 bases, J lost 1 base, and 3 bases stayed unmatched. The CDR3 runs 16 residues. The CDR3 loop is CASSVSSGSSYNEQFF. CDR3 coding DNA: TGTGCCAGCAGCGTGTCTAGCGGGAGTTCCTACAATGAGCAGTTCTTC.

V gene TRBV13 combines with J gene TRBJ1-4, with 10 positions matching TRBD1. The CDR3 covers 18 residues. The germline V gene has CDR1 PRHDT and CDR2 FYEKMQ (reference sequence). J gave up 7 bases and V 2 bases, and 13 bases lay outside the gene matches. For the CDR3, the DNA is TGTGCCAGCAGCTTACGACAGGGGGCGACCCTGGGGAGTGAAAAACTGTTTTTT. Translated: CASSLRQGATLGSEKLFF.

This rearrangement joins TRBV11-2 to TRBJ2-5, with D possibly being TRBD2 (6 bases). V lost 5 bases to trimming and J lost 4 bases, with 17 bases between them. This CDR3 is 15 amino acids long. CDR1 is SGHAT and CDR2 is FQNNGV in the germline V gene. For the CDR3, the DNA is TGTGCCAGCAGCCTCACCCCAGGACTACGAGAGACCCAGTACTTC. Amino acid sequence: CASSLTPGLRETQYF.

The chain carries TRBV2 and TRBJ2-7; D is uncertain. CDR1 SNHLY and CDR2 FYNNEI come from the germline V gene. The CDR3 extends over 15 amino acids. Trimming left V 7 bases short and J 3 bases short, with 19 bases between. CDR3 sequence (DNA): TGTGCCAGCATCGCAGGTTCCCCCCTCTACTACGAGCAGTACTTC. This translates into CASIAGSPLYYEQYF.

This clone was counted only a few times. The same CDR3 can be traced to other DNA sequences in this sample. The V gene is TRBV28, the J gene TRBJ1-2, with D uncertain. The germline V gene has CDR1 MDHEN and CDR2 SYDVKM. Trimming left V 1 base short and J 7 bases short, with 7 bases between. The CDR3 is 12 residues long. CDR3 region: CASSLSRGGYTF. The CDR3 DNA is TGTGCCAGCAGTTTATCCCGTGGTGGCTACACCTTC.

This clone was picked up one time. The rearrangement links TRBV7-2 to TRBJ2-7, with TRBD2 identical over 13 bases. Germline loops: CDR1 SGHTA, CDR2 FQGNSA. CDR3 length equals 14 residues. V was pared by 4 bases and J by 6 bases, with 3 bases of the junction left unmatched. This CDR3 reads CASSSGLAGPEQYF. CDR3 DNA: TGTGCCAGCAGCTCGGGACTAGCGGGACCCGAGCAGTACTTC.

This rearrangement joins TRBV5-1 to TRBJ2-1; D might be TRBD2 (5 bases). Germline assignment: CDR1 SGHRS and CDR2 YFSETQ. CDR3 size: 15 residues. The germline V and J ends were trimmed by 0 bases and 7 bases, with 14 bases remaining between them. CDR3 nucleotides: TGCGCCAGCAGCTTGGAACCCCAGCGGCTAAATGAGCAGTTCTTC. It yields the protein CASSLEPQRLNEQFF.

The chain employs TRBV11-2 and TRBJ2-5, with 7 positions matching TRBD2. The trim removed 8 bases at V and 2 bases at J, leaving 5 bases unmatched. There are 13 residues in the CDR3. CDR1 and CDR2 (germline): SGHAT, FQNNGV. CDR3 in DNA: TGTGCCAGCCAGCGGGGTGTTCAAGAGACCCAGTACTTC. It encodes CASQRGVQETQYF.

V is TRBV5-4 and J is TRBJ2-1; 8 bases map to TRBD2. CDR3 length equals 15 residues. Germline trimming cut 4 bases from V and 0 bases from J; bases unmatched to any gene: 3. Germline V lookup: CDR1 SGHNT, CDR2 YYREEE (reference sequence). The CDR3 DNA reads TGTGCCAGCAGCGAACTAGCGGACTCCTACAATGAGCAGTTCTTC. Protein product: CASSELADSYNEQFF.

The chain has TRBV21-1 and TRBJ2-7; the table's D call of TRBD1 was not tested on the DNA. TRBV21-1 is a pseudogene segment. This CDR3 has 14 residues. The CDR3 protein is CASSKWDRESEQYF. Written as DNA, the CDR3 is TGTGCCAGCAGCAAATGGGACAGGGAATCCGAGCAGTACTTC.

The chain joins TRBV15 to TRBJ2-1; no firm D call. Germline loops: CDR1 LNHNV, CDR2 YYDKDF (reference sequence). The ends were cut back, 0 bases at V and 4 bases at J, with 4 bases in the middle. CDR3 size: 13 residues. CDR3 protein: CATSRDQYNEQFF. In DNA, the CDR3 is TGTGCCACCAGCAGAGATCAATACAATGAGCAGTTCTTC.

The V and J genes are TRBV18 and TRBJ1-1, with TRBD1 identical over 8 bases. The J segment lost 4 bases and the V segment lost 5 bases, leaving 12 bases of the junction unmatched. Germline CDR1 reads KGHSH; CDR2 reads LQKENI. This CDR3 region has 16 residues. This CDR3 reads CASSFGQGGVGTEAFF. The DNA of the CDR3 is TGTGCCAGCTCATTTGGACAGGGTGGGGTTGGCACTGAAGCTTTCTTT. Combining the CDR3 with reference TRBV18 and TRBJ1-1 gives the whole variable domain NAGVMQNPRHLVRRRGQEARLRCSPMKGHSHVYWYRQLPEEGLKFMVYLQKENIIDESGMPKERFSAEFPKEGPSILRIQQVVRGDSAAYFCASSFGQGGVGTEAFFGQGTRLTVV.

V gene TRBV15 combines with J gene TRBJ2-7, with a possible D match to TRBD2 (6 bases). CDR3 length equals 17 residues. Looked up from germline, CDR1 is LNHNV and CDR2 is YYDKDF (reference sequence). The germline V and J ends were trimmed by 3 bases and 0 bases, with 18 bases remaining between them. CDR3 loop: CATSRRGDVRVSYEQYF. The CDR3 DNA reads TGTGCCACCAGCAGGCGCGGGGACGTCCGTGTCTCCTACGAGCAGTACTTC. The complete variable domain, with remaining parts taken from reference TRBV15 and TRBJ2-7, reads DAMVIQNPRYQVTQFGKPVTLSCSQTLNHNVMYWYQQKSSQAPKLLFHYYDKDFNNEADTPDNFQSRRPNTSFCFLDIRSPGLGDTAMYLCATSRRGDVRVSYEQYFGPGTRLTVT.

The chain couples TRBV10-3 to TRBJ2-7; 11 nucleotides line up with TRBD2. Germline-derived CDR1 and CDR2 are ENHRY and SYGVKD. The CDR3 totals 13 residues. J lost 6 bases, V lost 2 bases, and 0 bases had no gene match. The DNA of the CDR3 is TGTGCCATCAGTGAGACTAGCGGGAGCGAGCAGTACTTC. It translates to CAISETSGSEQYF.

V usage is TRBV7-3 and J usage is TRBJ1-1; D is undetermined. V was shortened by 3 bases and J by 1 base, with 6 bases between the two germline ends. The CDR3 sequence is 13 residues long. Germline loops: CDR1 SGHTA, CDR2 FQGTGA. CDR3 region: CASSLVWNTEAFF. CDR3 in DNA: TGTGCCAGCAGCTTGGTCTGGAACACTGAAGCTTTCTTT.